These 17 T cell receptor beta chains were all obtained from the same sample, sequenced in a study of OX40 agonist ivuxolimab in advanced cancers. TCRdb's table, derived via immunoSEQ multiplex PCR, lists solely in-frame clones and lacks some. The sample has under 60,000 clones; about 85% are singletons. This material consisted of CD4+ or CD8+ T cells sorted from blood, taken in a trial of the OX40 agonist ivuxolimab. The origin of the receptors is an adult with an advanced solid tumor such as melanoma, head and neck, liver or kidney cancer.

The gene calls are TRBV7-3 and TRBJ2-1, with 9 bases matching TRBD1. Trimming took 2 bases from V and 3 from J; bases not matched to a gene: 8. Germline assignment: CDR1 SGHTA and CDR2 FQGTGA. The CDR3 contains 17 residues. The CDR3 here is CASSLGPGQGGYNEQFF. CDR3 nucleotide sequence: TGTGCCAGCAGCTTAGGCCCGGGACAGGGAGGCTACAATGAGCAGTTCTTC.

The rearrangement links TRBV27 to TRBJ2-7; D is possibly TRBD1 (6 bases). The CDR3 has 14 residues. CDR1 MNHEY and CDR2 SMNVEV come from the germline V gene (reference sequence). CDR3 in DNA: TGTGCTCCCAGGGGCTGGAGACCCTCCTACGAGCAGTACTTC. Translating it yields CAPRGWRPSYEQYF.

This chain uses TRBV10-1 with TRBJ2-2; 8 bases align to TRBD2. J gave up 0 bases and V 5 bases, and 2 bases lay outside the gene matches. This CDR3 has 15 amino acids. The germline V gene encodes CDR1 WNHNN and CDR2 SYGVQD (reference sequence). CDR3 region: CASSTSGANTGELFF. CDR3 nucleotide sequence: TGCGCCAGCAGTACTAGCGGAGCGAACACCGGGGAGCTGTTTTTT.

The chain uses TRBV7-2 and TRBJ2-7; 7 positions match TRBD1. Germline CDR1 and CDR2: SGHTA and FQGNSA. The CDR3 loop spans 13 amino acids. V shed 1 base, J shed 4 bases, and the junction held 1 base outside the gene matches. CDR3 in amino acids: CASSLGTGYEQYF. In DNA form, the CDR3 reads TGTGCCAGCAGCTTAGGGACAGGATACGAGCAGTACTTC.

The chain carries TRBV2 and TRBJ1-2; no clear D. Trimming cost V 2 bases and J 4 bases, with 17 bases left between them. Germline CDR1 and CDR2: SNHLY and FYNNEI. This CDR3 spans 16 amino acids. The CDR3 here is CASSELDYISGYGYTF. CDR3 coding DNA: TGTGCCAGCAGTGAACTCGACTACATCTCTGGCTATGGCTACACCTTC. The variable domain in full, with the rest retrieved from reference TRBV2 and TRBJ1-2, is EPEVTQTPSHQVTQMGQEVILRCVPISNHLYFYWYRQILGQKVEFLVSFYNNEISEKSEIFDDQFSVERPDGSNFTLKIRSTKLEDSAMYFCASSELDYISGYGYTFGSGTRLTVV.

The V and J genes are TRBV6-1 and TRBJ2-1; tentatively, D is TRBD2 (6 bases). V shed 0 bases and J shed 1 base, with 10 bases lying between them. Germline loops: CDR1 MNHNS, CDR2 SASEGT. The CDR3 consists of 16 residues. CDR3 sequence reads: CASSEAGGGSYNEQFF. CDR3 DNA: TGTGCCAGCAGTGAAGCTGGGGGAGGATCCTACAATGAGCAGTTCTTC.

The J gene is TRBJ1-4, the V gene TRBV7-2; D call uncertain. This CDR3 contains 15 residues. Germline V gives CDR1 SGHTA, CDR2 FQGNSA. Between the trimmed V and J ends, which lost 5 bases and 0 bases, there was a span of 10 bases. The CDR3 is CASSPWGATNEKLFF. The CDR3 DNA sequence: TGTGCCAGCAGCCCCTGGGGAGCAACTAATGAAAAACTGTTTTTT. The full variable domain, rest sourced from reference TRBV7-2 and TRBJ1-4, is GAGVSQSPSNKVTEKGKDVELRCDPISGHTALYWYRQSLGQGLEFLIYFQGNSAPDKSGLPSDRFSAERTGGSVSTLTIQRTQQEDSAVYLCASSPWGATNEKLFFGSGTQLSVL.

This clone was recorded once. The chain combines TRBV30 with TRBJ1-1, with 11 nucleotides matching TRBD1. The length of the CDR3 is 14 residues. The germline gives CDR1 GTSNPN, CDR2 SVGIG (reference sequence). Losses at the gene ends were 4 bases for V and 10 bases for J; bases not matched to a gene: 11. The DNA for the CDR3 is TGTGCCTGGACCCGAGGACAGGGGGCGGGCGGAGCTTTCTTT. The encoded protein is CAWTRGQGAGGAFF. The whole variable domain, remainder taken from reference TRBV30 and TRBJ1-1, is SQTIHQWPATLVQPVGSPLSLECTVEGTSNPNLYWYRQAAGRGLQLLFYSVGIGQISSEVPQNLSASRPQDRQFILSSKKLLLSDSGFYLCAWTRGQGAGGAFFGQGTRLTVV.

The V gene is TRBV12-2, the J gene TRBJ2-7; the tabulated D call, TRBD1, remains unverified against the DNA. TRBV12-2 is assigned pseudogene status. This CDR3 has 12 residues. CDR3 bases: TGTGCAAGTCGCTTCAAACAGCCCGAGCAGTACTTC. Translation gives CASRFKQPEQYF.

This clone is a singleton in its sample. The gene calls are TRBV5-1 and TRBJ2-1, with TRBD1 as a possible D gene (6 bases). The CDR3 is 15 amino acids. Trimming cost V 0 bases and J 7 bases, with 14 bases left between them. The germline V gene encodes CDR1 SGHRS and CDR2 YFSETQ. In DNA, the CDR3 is TGCGCCAGCAGCTTGGCCACCGGGACACCTAATGAGCAGTTCTTC. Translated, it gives CASSLATGTPNEQFF.

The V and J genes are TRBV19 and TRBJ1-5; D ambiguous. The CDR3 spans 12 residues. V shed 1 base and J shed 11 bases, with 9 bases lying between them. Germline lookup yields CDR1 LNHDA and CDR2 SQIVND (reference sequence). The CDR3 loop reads CASSIGVLSQHF. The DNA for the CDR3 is TGTGCCAGTAGTATAGGGGTGCTGTCCCAGCATTTT.

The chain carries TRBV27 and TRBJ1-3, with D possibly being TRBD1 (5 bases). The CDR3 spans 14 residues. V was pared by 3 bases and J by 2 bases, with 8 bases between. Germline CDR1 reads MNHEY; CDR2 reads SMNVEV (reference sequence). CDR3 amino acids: CASSLAGAGNTIYF. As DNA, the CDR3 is TGTGCCAGCAGTTTGGCGGGGGCTGGAAACACCATATATTTT.

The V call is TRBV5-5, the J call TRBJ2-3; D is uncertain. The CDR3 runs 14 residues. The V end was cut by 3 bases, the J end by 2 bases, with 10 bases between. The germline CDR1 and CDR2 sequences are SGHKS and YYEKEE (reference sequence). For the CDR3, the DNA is TGTGCCAGCAGCTCCCAGACGGACACAGATACGCAGTATTTT. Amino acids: CASSSQTDTDTQYF.

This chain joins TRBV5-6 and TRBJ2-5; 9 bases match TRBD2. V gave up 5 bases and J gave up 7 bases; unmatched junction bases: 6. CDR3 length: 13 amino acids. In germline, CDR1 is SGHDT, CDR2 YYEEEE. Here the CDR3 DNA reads TGTGCCAGCAGTATAGCGGGAGACGGGACCCAGTACTTC. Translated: CASSIAGDGTQYF.

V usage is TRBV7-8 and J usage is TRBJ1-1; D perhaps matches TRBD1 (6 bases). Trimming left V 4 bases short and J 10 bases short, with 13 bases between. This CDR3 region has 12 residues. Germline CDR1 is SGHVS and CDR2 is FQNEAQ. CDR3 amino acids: CASSSDRTRAFF. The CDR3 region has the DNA TGTGCCAGCAGCTCCGACAGGACGAGAGCTTTCTTT.

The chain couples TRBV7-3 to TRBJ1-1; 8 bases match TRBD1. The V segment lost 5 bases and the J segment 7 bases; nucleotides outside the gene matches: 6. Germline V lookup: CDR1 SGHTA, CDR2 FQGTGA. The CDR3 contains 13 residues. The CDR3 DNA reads TGTGCCAGCAGCCCCCAGGGGGCAGGTGAAGCTTTCTTT. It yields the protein CASSPQGAGEAFF.

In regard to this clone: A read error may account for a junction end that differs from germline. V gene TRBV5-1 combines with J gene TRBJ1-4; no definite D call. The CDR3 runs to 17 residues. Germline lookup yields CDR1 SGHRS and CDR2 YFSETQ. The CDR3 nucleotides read TGCGCCAGCAGCGCCTTTTTCGGCGAGCCAGGCGATGACAAACTGTTTTTT. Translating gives CASSAFFGEPGDDKLFF.